These 26 T cell receptor beta chains originate from one sample sequenced in a study of blood T cell repertoires in COVID-19. Here immunoSEQ multiplex PCR was the method, and the copy in TCRdb shows in-frame clones only, minus some. The data hold some 260,000 clones, with 70% to 85% observed a single time. The sequenced sample consisted of peripheral blood. These receptors all stem from a man at least 80 years old with acute or convalescent COVID-19.

The chain recombines TRBV5-1 with TRBJ1-4; unclear D gene. CDR1 and CDR2 from the germline V gene are SGHRS and YFSETQ. Trimming pared 0 bases from V and 0 bases from J, leaving 12 bases between. CDR3 length equals 17 residues. CDR3 loop: CASSLGRSSATNEKLFF. The CDR3 DNA follows: TGCGCCAGCAGCTTGGGCAGATCGTCTGCAACTAATGAAAAACTGTTTTTT.

The chain links TRBV14 to TRBJ2-5, with D perhaps TRBD1 (6 bases). V lost 4 bases, J lost 2 bases, and 20 bases lay in between. Looked up from germline, CDR1 is SGHDN and CDR2 is FVKESK. The CDR3 is 17 residues long. The CDR3 spells CASSPGLQGKWQETQYF. CDR3 sequence (DNA): TGTGCCAGCAGCCCGGGCCTACAGGGAAAGTGGCAAGAGACCCAGTACTTC.

The V and J genes are TRBV5-4 and TRBJ1-1, with 8 bases identical to TRBD1. This CDR3 region has 17 residues. CDR1 and CDR2 (germline): SGHNT, YYREEE (reference sequence). The V segment lost 4 bases and the J segment 1 base; nucleotides outside the gene matches: 12. The CDR3 here is CASSDGQGGLRNTEAFF. The CDR3 DNA sequence: TGTGCCAGCAGCGACGGACAGGGAGGCCTTCGGAACACTGAAGCTTTCTTT.

The chain is built from TRBV5-8 and TRBJ2-5; maybe TRBD1 (6 bases). The germline V gene has CDR1 SGHTS and CDR2 YDEGEE. CDR3 length: 16 residues. Trimming left V 3 bases short and J 3 bases short, with 18 bases between. Here the CDR3 reads CASSSSTSTGEETQYF. CDR3 bases: TGTGCCAGCAGCTCCTCTACTTCGACAGGCGAAGAGACCCAGTACTTC.

This chain joins TRBV28 and TRBJ1-1, with D possibly matching TRBD1 (5 bases). The ends were cut back, 7 bases at V and 4 bases at J, with 13 bases in the middle. The CDR3 extends over 13 amino acids. Germline CDR1 reads MDHEN; CDR2 reads SYDVKM. This CDR3 is CASTWGASTEAFF. For the CDR3, the DNA is TGTGCCAGCACCTGGGGCGCCAGCACTGAAGCTTTCTTT.

The chain employs TRBV11-1 and TRBJ2-3; D ambiguous. With 3 bases removed from V and 9 bases from J, the gap between germline ends came to 7 bases. The CDR3 runs 11 residues. From germline, CDR1 is SGHAT and CDR2 FQDESV (reference sequence). CDR3 amino acids: CASSLHRTQYF. The DNA of the CDR3 is TGTGCCAGCAGCTTGCACCGGACGCAGTATTTT.

DNA of the CDR3: TGTGCCAGCAGCATGGACCGAGGGACCTACGAGCAGTACTTC. Amino acids: CASSMDRGTYEQYF. J is TRBJ2-7 and V is TRBV11-1, with a tentative D call TRBD2 (5 bases). Germline loops: CDR1 SGHAT, CDR2 FQDESV (reference sequence). Trimming removed 5 bases from V and 2 bases from J, with 13 bases in between. The CDR3 is made up of 14 amino acids.

The chain is built from TRBV7-2 and TRBJ1-5, with 8 bases identical to TRBD1. The CDR3 sequence is 16 residues long. The V gene's germline CDR1 is SGHTA and CDR2 FQGNSA. The trim removed 1 base at V and 1 base at J, leaving 3 bases unmatched. The CDR3, as DNA: TGTGCCAGCAGCTTAGAGCGGACAGGGAGCAATCAGCCCCAGCATTTT. As protein: CASSLERTGSNQPQHF.

This rearrangement joins TRBV7-9 to TRBJ2-1; the match to TRBD1 covers 7 bases. Germline values: CDR1 SEHNR, CDR2 FQNEAQ (reference sequence). V gave up 5 bases and J gave up 5 bases; unmatched junction bases: 21. CDR3 size: 19 residues. CDR3 loop: CASSHQTSQKRGLNNEQFF. The CDR3 nucleotides are TGTGCCAGCAGCCACCAAACCTCGCAAAAGAGGGGGCTGAACAATGAGCAGTTCTTC.

The rearrangement joins TRBV5-6 to TRBJ2-1, with D uncertain. Germline CDR1 and CDR2: SGHDT and YYEEEE. Trimming removed 0 bases from V and 0 bases from J, with 16 bases in between. The CDR3 covers 18 residues. As DNA, the CDR3 is TGTGCCAGCAGCTTGGTGTCTCGGCTAGACCACTCCTACAATGAGCAGTTCTTC. Encoded protein: CASSLVSRLDHSYNEQFF.

This chain joins TRBV6-5 and TRBJ2-3; the match to TRBD2 covers 7 bases. This CDR3 comprises 14 residues. Germline lookup yields CDR1 MNHEY and CDR2 SVGAGI. V was clipped by 6 bases and J by 6 bases; unmatched bases: 9. The CDR3 region has the DNA TGTGCCAGCAGCGCGGGGCCCGGGGGGGATACGCAGTATTTT. Encoded protein: CASSAGPGGDTQYF.

The chain carries TRBV2 and TRBJ2-7; 12 bases agree with TRBD2. Per the germline V gene, CDR1 is SNHLY and CDR2 is FYNNEI. J was trimmed by 3 bases and V by 4 bases; bases with no gene match: 1. The CDR3 totals 14 residues. The CDR3 sequence: CASSGLAGVYEQYF. For the CDR3, the DNA is TGTGCCAGCAGTGGACTAGCGGGGGTCTACGAGCAGTACTTC.

V usage is TRBV27 and J usage is TRBJ2-3, with D maybe TRBD1 (6 bases). Trimming left V 3 bases short and J 1 base short, with 14 bases between. This CDR3 is 16 amino acids long. Germline assignment: CDR1 MNHEY and CDR2 SMNVEV (reference sequence). The CDR3 spells CASSFLGGMGTDTQYF. The CDR3 nucleotides read TGTGCCAGCAGTTTCTTAGGGGGAATGGGCACAGATACGCAGTATTTT.

This clone came up once. The J gene is TRBJ2-3, the V gene TRBV19; the D is unclear. V lost 5 bases to trimming and J lost 2 bases, with 17 bases between them. Germline values: CDR1 LNHDA, CDR2 SQIVND (reference sequence). This CDR3 comprises 16 residues. CDR3: CASSRPSAGHTDTQYF. The CDR3 region has the DNA TGTGCCAGTAGTCGACCGTCGGCAGGCCACACAGATACGCAGTATTTT.

The CDR3 loop is CASSEVGAGFREQYF. The CDR3 DNA reads as TGTGCCAGCAGTGAAGTGGGCGCAGGTTTTCGCGAGCAGTACTTC. The V and J genes are TRBV2 and TRBJ2-7, with D unresolved. Between the trimmed V and J ends, which lost 1 base and 6 bases, there was a span of 16 bases. This CDR3 is 15 amino acids long. CDR1 and CDR2 from the germline V gene are SNHLY and FYNNEI.

CDR3 protein: CASSLGQGIDTGELFF. The CDR3 DNA reads as TGCGCCAGCAGCCTAGGACAGGGGATAGACACCGGGGAGCTGTTTTTT. V is TRBV5-1 and J is TRBJ2-2; TRBD1 aligns across 9 bases. The CDR3 sequence is 16 residues long. Germline values: CDR1 SGHRS, CDR2 YFSETQ. Germline trimming cut 4 bases from V and 3 bases from J; bases unmatched to any gene: 7.

The rearrangement joins TRBV3-1 (or the pseudogene TRBV3-2) to TRBJ2-2; 7 bases match TRBD2. The CDR3 covers 16 residues. CDR1 is LGHDT and CDR2 is YNNKEL in the germline V gene (reference sequence). J gave up 7 bases and V 4 bases, and 12 bases lay outside the gene matches. The CDR3 bases are TGTGCCAGCAGCCCGAAAACCACTAGCGCTAGCGGGGAGCTGTTTTTT. As protein: CASSPKTTSASGELFF.

This clone has only one observation. The rearrangement uses TRBV27 and TRBJ2-3, with D perhaps TRBD2 (5 bases). V was cut by 5 bases and J by 5 bases, with 14 bases left in between. The CDR3 sequence is 14 residues long. Per the germline V gene, CDR1 is MNHEY and CDR2 is SMNVEV (reference sequence). CDR3 in DNA: TGTGCCAGCAGTCCCTACCCCGGGAAAGATACGCAGTATTTT. It encodes CASSPYPGKDTQYF.

The genes are TRBV5-5 and TRBJ2-1; maybe TRBD2 (6 bases). The CDR3 extends over 15 amino acids. The ends were cut back, 1 base at V and 2 bases at J, with 10 bases in the middle. The germline CDR1 and CDR2 sequences are SGHKS and YYEKEE (reference sequence). The CDR3 region has the DNA TGTGCCAGCAGCTTGCTGGGACTGCCCTACAATGAGCAGTTCTTC. Protein sequence: CASSLLGLPYNEQFF.

The V gene is TRBV28, the J gene TRBJ1-2, with D hard to call. This CDR3 has 15 residues. From germline, CDR1 is MDHEN and CDR2 SYDVKM. V shed 3 bases and J shed 2 bases, with 13 bases lying between them. CDR3 sequence reads: CASSFFHRPNYGYTF. CDR3 coding DNA: TGTGCCAGCAGTTTTTTTCACAGACCAAACTATGGCTACACCTTC.

The chain combines TRBV7-2 with TRBJ2-1, with no clear D. From germline, CDR1 is SGHTA and CDR2 FQGNSA. CDR3 length: 15 amino acids. V was clipped by 5 bases and J by 5 bases, with 16 bases between them. The CDR3 DNA sequence: TGTGCCAGCAGCCCCCCGGCGAAAACTAACAATGAGCAGTTCTTC. It specifies CASSPPAKTNNEQFF.

V and J are TRBV19 and TRBJ1-5; no reliable D call. The germline V gene encodes CDR1 LNHDA and CDR2 SQIVND (reference sequence). V lost 5 bases to trimming and J lost 5 bases, with 7 bases between them. The CDR3 loop spans 12 amino acids. The CDR3 coding sequence is TGTGCCAGTAGTTACTTTCATCAGCCCCAGCATTTT. This translates into CASSYFHQPQHF.

The DNA of the CDR3 is TGTGCCAGTAGTATAACTCGCAGGGGATACCAGGGGAATCAGCCCCAGCATTTT. It encodes CASSITRRGYQGNQPQHF. The chain couples TRBV19 to TRBJ1-5, with D perhaps TRBD1 (6 bases). This CDR3 is 18 amino acids long. CDR1 LNHDA and CDR2 SQIVND come from the germline V gene (reference sequence). V lost 2 bases and J 4 bases, leaving 21 bases between the germline ends.

The rearrangement joins TRBV25-1 to TRBJ1-3; tentative D call: TRBD1 (6 bases). V was shortened by 4 bases and J by 1 base, with 8 bases between the two germline ends. This CDR3 is built from 14 residues. Germline CDR1 is MGHDK and CDR2 is SYGVNS. The CDR3 DNA reads as TGTGCCAGCAGTGGAACAGGGTCTGGAAACACCATATATTTT. Translating gives CASSGTGSGNTIYF.

The rearrangement uses TRBV18 and TRBJ2-7, with D unclear. Deletions cut 6 bases from V and 6 bases from J, with 18 bases between. Germline CDR1 is KGHSH and CDR2 is LQKENI. The CDR3 length is 14 residues. In DNA, the CDR3 is TGTGCCAGCTCCCCCGTCGCGGCTATCGGCGAGCAGTACTTC. Its protein is CASSPVAAIGEQYF.

The genes are TRBV18 and TRBJ1-2; 8 bases are a match to TRBD1. The ends lost 3 bases at V and 3 bases at J; junction bases unmatched: 6. CDR1 KGHSH and CDR2 LQKENI come from the germline V gene. The CDR3 runs 15 residues. This CDR3 is CASSPIGQGDYGYTF. The CDR3, as DNA: TGTGCCAGCTCACCTATCGGACAGGGCGACTATGGCTACACCTTC.